This T cell receptor beta chain was sequenced during a study of glioma-infiltrating T cells. Whole-study findings and limits: Gliomas, especially low-grade, showed above-expected tissue-blood divergence; non-neoplastic patients showed below.

This clonotype has more than one count but fewer than ten. Its specificity is unknown. This CDR3 spans 14 amino acids. Trimming removed 4 bases from V and 2 bases from J, with 14 bases in between. Germline CDR1 reads DFQATT; CDR2 reads SNEGSKA (reference sequence). TCR alpha and beta CDR3 regions were amplified from RNA using iRepertoire nested multiplex PCR. Input was roughly 85-450 ng of tissue mRNA or PBMC total RNA. One entry per CDR3 protein results from TCRdb running MiXCR on the multiplex PCR reads. The sample has about 410,000 distinct CDR3 sequences; 41% are singletons. The sequencing sample was made of glioma tissue, nonneoplastic brain tissue, or PBMCs (not recorded which). V gene TRBV20-1 combines with J gene TRBJ2-5; D gene uncertain. The sequence derives from a human donor with low-grade glioma or glioblastoma, undergoing nonglioma brain surgery, or in good health (not recorded which). The CDR3 here is CSAIWATAQETQYF. The CDR3, as DNA: TGCAGTGCTATCTGGGCCACCGCACAAGAGACCCAGTACTTC.